The next 28 T cell receptor beta chains were all read from a single sample in a study of cytomegalovirus exposure and HLA in healthy donors. Amplification used 60 Vbeta primers and 13 Jbeta primers. The protocol was immunoSEQ multiplex PCR, while the TCRdb copy is restricted to in-frame clones and leaves out a portion. Here the sample spans 210,000 or so clones, approximately 90% being singletons. The sequencing sample was made of PBMCs. The origin of the receptors is a woman under 30 in good health and CMV-seronegative.

V is TRBV5-1 and J is TRBJ2-7, with 8 bases matching TRBD1. Per germline, CDR1 SGHRS and CDR2 YFSETQ. With V trimmed by 0 bases and J by 5 bases, 10 bases remained unmatched. This CDR3 has 16 residues. CDR3 coding DNA: TGCGCCAGCAGCTTGGCCTTTGGAACAGGGGGTAACGAGCAGTACTTC. It codes for CASSLAFGTGGNEQYF.

The V call is TRBV4-1, the J call TRBJ2-1, with TRBD2 as a possible D gene (5 bases). This CDR3 contains 15 residues. Trimming stripped 3 bases from V and 7 bases from J, with 16 bases between. The germline CDR1 and CDR2 sequences are MGHRA and YSYEKL. The CDR3 loop reads CASSHPTSLGNEQFF. The CDR3 DNA reads as TGCGCCAGCAGCCACCCAACTAGTTTAGGGAATGAGCAGTTCTTC.

The count of this clone is one. This chain joins TRBV7-9 and TRBJ2-1; TRBD2 is a possible D gene (5 bases). The germline V and J ends were trimmed by 3 bases and 13 bases, with 19 bases remaining between them. The CDR3 consists of 14 residues. Germline assignment: CDR1 SEHNR and CDR2 FQNEAQ (reference sequence). CDR3 sequence (DNA): TGTGCCAGCAGCTTTGGAACATTGGACTCCCCACAGTTCTTC. Its translation: CASSFGTLDSPQFF.

This clone was detected a few times. This same CDR3 is encoded by further DNA sequences in the sample. This rearrangement joins TRBV7-2 to TRBJ1-5; 7 bases line up with TRBD1. This CDR3 has 13 residues. V gave up 4 bases and J gave up 4 bases; unmatched junction bases: 1. From germline, CDR1 is SGHTA and CDR2 FQGNSA. As DNA, the CDR3 is TGTGCCAGCAGCTACAGGGGAAATCAGCCCCAGCATTTT. Translating it yields CASSYRGNQPQHF. Supplemented by reference TRBV7-2 and TRBJ1-5, the full variable domain reads GAGVSQSPSNKVTEKGKDVELRCDPISGHTALYWYRQSLGQGLEFLIYFQGNSAPDKSGLPSDRFSAERTGGSVSTLTIQRTQQEDSAVYLCASSYRGNQPQHFGDGTRLSIL.

The chain has TRBV5-4 and TRBJ2-4; 12 nucleotides line up with TRBD2. Germline V gene lookup returns CDR1 SGHNT and CDR2 YYREEE (reference sequence). The CDR3 has 18 residues. With 1 base clipped from V and 8 bases from J, the junction kept 13 bases outside the gene matches. CDR3 loop: CASSLLTSGRRVGDIQYF. The CDR3 nucleotides are TGTGCCAGCAGCTTGCTTACTAGCGGGAGGAGAGTTGGTGACATTCAGTACTTC.

The rearrangement joins TRBV7-2 to TRBJ2-7, with 7 bases lining up with TRBD2. Germline assignment: CDR1 SGHTA and CDR2 FQGNSA. The CDR3 has 14 amino acids. V gave up 4 bases and J gave up 1 base; unmatched junction bases: 4. Written as DNA, the CDR3 is TGTGCCAGCAGCTCCGACGGGGGGTCCTACGAGCAGTACTTC. Protein product: CASSSDGGSYEQYF.

This chain connects TRBV5-1 to TRBJ1-6; 7 bases are shared with TRBD1. This CDR3 has 15 amino acids. The germline V gene has CDR1 SGHRS and CDR2 YFSETQ. V shed 2 bases, J shed 10 bases, and the junction held 9 bases outside the gene matches. The CDR3: CASSFGELGGSPLHF. In DNA, the CDR3 is TGCGCCAGCAGCTTTGGGGAGCTAGGGGGCTCACCCCTCCACTTT.

This clone has a handful of counts. This chain connects TRBV4-3 to TRBJ1-5; the D is unclear. CDR3 length: 16 residues. V was trimmed by 1 base and J by 0 bases, leaving 10 bases between them. The V gene's germline CDR1 is LGHNA and CDR2 YSLEER. As DNA, the CDR3 is TGCGCCAGCAGCCAAGTCCCACAGTCTAGCAATCAGCCCCAGCATTTT. Translating it yields CASSQVPQSSNQPQHF.

The chain has TRBV30 and TRBJ2-7; D not certain. Trimming took off 5 bases at V and 1 base at J, with 9 bases between the two ends. Germline V lookup: CDR1 GTSNPN, CDR2 SVGIG (reference sequence). The CDR3 runs to 12 residues. This chain's CDR3 is CAWGLISYEQYF. In nucleotides, the CDR3 is TGTGCCTGGGGCCTCATTTCCTACGAGCAGTACTTC.

The chain employs TRBV5-1 and TRBJ1-1; TRBD1 agrees at 7 bases. V lost 7 bases and J lost 3; bases outside the gene matches: 12. Looked up from germline, CDR1 is SGHRS and CDR2 is YFSETQ. There are 15 residues in the CDR3. This CDR3 reads CASRERGRGDTEAFF. CDR3 DNA sequence: TGCGCCAGCCGGGAGAGGGGGCGGGGGGACACTGAAGCTTTCTTT.

V and J are TRBV13 and TRBJ2-1, with D possibly being TRBD1 (5 bases). This CDR3 has 15 amino acids. Germline V lookup: CDR1 PRHDT, CDR2 FYEKMQ (reference sequence). V gave up 3 bases and J gave up 7 bases, with 16 bases separating them. In DNA, the CDR3 is TGTGCCAGCAGCTTCGTAGGGGCGAGAAGGAATGAGCAGTTCTTC. Translated, it gives CASSFVGARRNEQFF.

The chain joins TRBV2 to TRBJ2-1; the match to TRBD2 covers 7 bases. Germline CDR1 and CDR2: SNHLY and FYNNEI. Trimming at V came to 9 bases and at J to 9 bases, leaving 14 bases not matched to a gene. The CDR3 contains 14 residues. The CDR3, as DNA: TGTGCCAGAGCCCTAGCGGCCTTCCGGGGTGAGCAGTTCTTC. Translating it yields CARALAAFRGEQFF.

This clone was counted once. The chain couples TRBV15 to TRBJ1-1; 7 positions agree with TRBD1. After removal of 1 base from V and 0 bases from J, the junction contained 5 bases not matched to a gene. The CDR3 is 16 amino acids. Germline assignment: CDR1 LNHNV and CDR2 YYDKDF (reference sequence). The CDR3 protein is CATSRGQGLVNTEAFF. CDR3 bases: TGTGCCACCAGCAGAGGACAGGGTCTGGTGAACACTGAAGCTTTCTTT.

The genes are TRBV11-2 and TRBJ2-5, with D possibly being TRBD2 (6 bases). The end of the DNA fits TRBJ2-7 better, so the J call may be wrong. The CDR3 extends over 14 amino acids. Germline-derived CDR1 and CDR2 are SGHAT and FQNNGV. As DNA, the CDR3 is TGTGCCAGCAGCTTAGGACTAGGCACCTACGAGCAGTACTTC. Translation: CASSLGLGTYEQYF.

This clone has just one count. CDR3 bases: TGCGCCAGCAGCATCCTAAGCGGGAGTGGCACAGATACGCAGTATTTT. As protein: CASSILSGSGTDTQYF. The chain has TRBV5-1 and TRBJ2-3, with TRBD2 identical over 8 bases. The V and J ends lost 4 bases and 1 base, in that order; junction bases with no gene match: 8. The germline V gene encodes CDR1 SGHRS and CDR2 YFSETQ. CDR3 length equals 16 residues.

This rearrangement joins TRBV18 to TRBJ1-2; 7 bases are shared with TRBD1. This CDR3 region has 13 residues. Germline V gene lookup returns CDR1 KGHSH and CDR2 LQKENI. The ends lost 6 bases at V and 4 bases at J; junction bases unmatched: 5. The CDR3 region is CASSGQLSYGYTF. For the CDR3, the DNA is TGTGCCAGCTCGGGACAGTTAAGCTATGGCTACACCTTC.

This chain uses TRBV7-8 with TRBJ2-1; 14 bases agree with TRBD2. V lost 5 bases and J lost 10; bases outside the gene matches: 7. The CDR3 has 15 residues. CDR1 is SGHVS, CDR2 FQNEAQ, per germline. The CDR3 loop is CASSQDGTSGREQFF. DNA for the CDR3: TGTGCCAGCAGCCAAGACGGGACTAGCGGGAGAGAGCAGTTCTTC.

The J gene is TRBJ2-7, the V gene TRBV5-4; D uncertain. The CDR3 extends over 13 amino acids. V was shortened by 0 bases and J by 5 bases, with 9 bases between the two germline ends. Germline V gene data show CDR1 as SGHNT and CDR2 as YYREEE (reference sequence). CDR3 nucleotide sequence: TGTGCCAGCAGCTTGGGCCAAACGGACGAGCAGTACTTC. Translating gives CASSLGQTDEQYF.

This chain uses TRBV19 with TRBJ1-5, with D possibly matching TRBD1 (6 bases). V was clipped by 7 bases and J by 2 bases, with 15 bases between them. The CDR3 spans 15 residues. The germline gives CDR1 LNHDA, CDR2 SQIVND (reference sequence). The CDR3 DNA sequence: TGTGCCAGTACCCTAAAGTCAGGGGGCAATCAGCCCCAGCATTTT. This codes for CASTLKSGGNQPQHF.

This chain's CDR3 is CASSQGQQGGRNQPQHF. The CDR3 DNA reads as TGCGCCAGCAGCCAAGGTCAACAGGGGGGAAGGAATCAGCCCCAGCATTTT. The chain recombines TRBV4-1 with TRBJ1-5; the match to TRBD1 covers 8 bases. The CDR3 sequence is 17 residues long. With V trimmed by 1 base and J by 4 bases, 9 bases remained unmatched. Germline CDR1 and CDR2: MGHRA and YSYEKL.

This clone was picked up one time. V usage is TRBV5-4 and J usage is TRBJ1-1, with TRBD1 matching 8 bases. Per germline, CDR1 SGHNT and CDR2 YYREEE (reference sequence). The CDR3 is made up of 15 amino acids. V lost 0 bases to trimming and J lost 6 bases; unmatched junction nucleotides: 7. The CDR3 DNA reads as TGTGCCAGCAGCTTGGGTGGACAGGGTAAGGCTGAAGCTTTCTTT. Amino acid sequence: CASSLGGQGKAEAFF.

This rearrangement joins TRBV19 to TRBJ1-5; possible D gene TRBD1, 6 bases. Germline CDR1 reads LNHDA; CDR2 reads SQIVND (reference sequence). V lost 6 bases and J lost 9, with 12 bases in between. The CDR3 covers 12 residues. The CDR3 coding sequence is TGTGCCAGTAGGGGACAAAACTTGCCCCAGCATTTT. Protein product: CASRGQNLPQHF.

This sequence joins TRBV5-1 and TRBJ2-5; 8 bases align to TRBD1. V shed 1 base, J shed 4 bases, and the junction held 12 bases outside the gene matches. Germline V gene data show CDR1 as SGHRS and CDR2 as YFSETQ. CDR3 size: 17 residues. CDR3 loop: CASSLRPSRQGRETQYF. The CDR3 DNA follows: TGCGCCAGCAGCTTGCGGCCGAGTAGACAGGGGCGAGAGACCCAGTACTTC.

This clone showed up just a few times. The chain is built from TRBV5-1 and TRBJ1-6; TRBD1 aligns across 10 bases. The junction had 3 bases not matched to a gene; V was cut back by 4 bases and J by 11 bases. The germline CDR1 and CDR2 sequences are SGHRS and YFSETQ. This CDR3 has 13 amino acids. CDR3 nucleotides: TGCGCCAGCAGCCAGGACAGGGGGACACCCCTCCACTTT. Translated, it gives CASSQDRGTPLHF.

The J gene is TRBJ2-7, the V gene TRBV19; D might be TRBD2 (5 bases). There are 16 residues in the CDR3. Germline assignment: CDR1 LNHDA and CDR2 SQIVND (reference sequence). The V end lost 6 bases, the J end lost 0 bases, and 18 bases lay between the germline ends. The CDR3 is CASSPPLGVGSYEQYF. The DNA for the CDR3 is TGTGCCAGTAGCCCGCCTCTCGGGGTTGGCTCCTACGAGCAGTACTTC.

This chain joins TRBV7-2 and TRBJ1-5, with D tentatively TRBD1 (6 bases). This CDR3 comprises 14 residues. Germline CDR1 reads SGHTA; CDR2 reads FQGNSA. V lost 1 base, J lost 7 bases, and 11 bases lay in between. CDR3 sequence (DNA): TGTGCCAGCAGCTTAGGTAAAACAGGGCAGCCCCAGCATTTT. Encoded protein: CASSLGKTGQPQHF. The whole variable domain, filled in from reference TRBV7-2 and TRBJ1-5, reads GAGVSQSPSNKVTEKGKDVELRCDPISGHTALYWYRQSLGQGLEFLIYFQGNSAPDKSGLPSDRFSAERTGGSVSTLTIQRTQQEDSAVYLCASSLGKTGQPQHFGDGTRLSIL.

The J gene is TRBJ2-1, the V gene TRBV5-4, with a tentative D call TRBD2 (6 bases). The V and J ends lost 6 bases and 6 bases respectively, with 13 bases between them. The germline CDR1 and CDR2 sequences are SGHNT and YYREEE (reference sequence). This CDR3 is 13 amino acids long. As DNA, the CDR3 is TGTGCCAGCACGGAGGGTAACGGCAATGAGCAGTTCTTC. It is translated as CASTEGNGNEQFF.

This clone was counted once. The J gene is TRBJ2-5, the V gene TRBV2; TRBD2 matches at 9 bases. In germline, CDR1 is SNHLY, CDR2 FYNNEI. The length of the CDR3 is 16 residues. The V gene end was trimmed by 2 bases and the J gene end by 11 bases; junction bases not matched to a gene: 15. DNA of the CDR3: TGTGCCAGCAGTGAACTACGGCGGGGGGGCCCCGGAGAGCAGTACTTC. Protein: CASSELRRGGPGEQYF.